The 10 T cell receptor beta chains below come from one sample, sequenced in a study of CD8+ T cells in alopecia areata. RNA, once extracted, was reverse transcribed into cDNA for use as the sequencing template. The data were produced by immunoSEQ multiplex PCR, yet TCRdb's version contains in-frame clones alone and is incomplete. The table records 150,000 to 200,000 clones, 60% of them present only once. Treatment here: oral pan-JAK inhibitor, 5-10 mg twice daily. The sequencing here drew on CD4+ T cells sorted from blood, taken at week 24, from a patient treated with tofacitinib. The source is a human donor with alopecia areata.

The chain links TRBV15 to TRBJ2-6; 12 bases align to TRBD1. The trim removed 4 bases at V and 4 bases at J, leaving 8 bases unmatched. CDR1 is LNHNV, CDR2 YYDKDF, per germline (reference sequence). The CDR3 totals 18 residues. The CDR3 region is CATSKPGQGAPGANVLTF. CDR3 DNA sequence: TGTGCCACCAGCAAACCGGGACAGGGGGCGCCCGGGGCCAACGTCCTGACTTTC. Together with reference TRBV15 and TRBJ2-6, the CDR3 gives the full variable domain: DAMVIQNPRYQVTQFGKPVTLSCSQTLNHNVMYWYQQKSSQAPKLLFHYYDKDFNNEADTPDNFQSRRPNTSFCFLDIRSPGLGDTAMYLCATSKPGQGAPGANVLTFGAGSRLTVL.

The chain employs TRBV6-5 and TRBJ1-1; D remains ambiguous. Trimming pared 6 bases from V and 0 bases from J, leaving 8 bases between. The CDR3 runs 13 residues. The germline gives CDR1 MNHEY, CDR2 SVGAGI. The CDR3 sequence: CASRNRMNTEAFF. Here the CDR3 DNA reads TGTGCCAGCAGAAACAGAATGAACACTGAAGCTTTCTTT.

A few counts support this clone. The chain has TRBV5-1 and TRBJ1-6; 10 nucleotides line up with TRBD1. The CDR3 loop spans 14 amino acids. Germline CDR1 reads SGHRS; CDR2 reads YFSETQ. Trimming cost V 3 bases and J 8 bases; bases outside gene matches: 2. CDR3 region: CASSSTGGDSPLHF. The CDR3 nucleotides read TGCGCCAGCAGCTCGACAGGGGGCGATTCACCCCTCCACTTT.

The chain is built from TRBV2 and TRBJ1-3, with 9 bases that match TRBD1. The germline gives CDR1 SNHLY, CDR2 FYNNEI. CDR3 size: 16 residues. V trimming: 6 bases; J trimming: 0 bases; junction bases outside the gene matches: 6. The CDR3 region is CASRKTGGSSGNTIYF. The CDR3, as DNA: TGTGCCAGCAGGAAGACAGGGGGAAGCTCTGGAAACACCATATATTTT.

V gene TRBV5-6 combines with J gene TRBJ1-5, with 7 positions matching TRBD1. The ends lost 3 bases at V and 2 bases at J; junction bases unmatched: 8. The CDR3 is 16 amino acids. Germline CDR1 reads SGHDT; CDR2 reads YYEEEE. The CDR3 DNA sequence: TGTGCCAGCAGCTCCTCGACAGGGACGGGCAATCAGCCCCAGCATTTT. Translating gives CASSSSTGTGNQPQHF.

This clone was counted at least ten times. The J gene is TRBJ1-5, the V gene TRBV7-2, with D unclear. With 4 bases removed from V and 2 bases from J, the gap between germline ends came to 9 bases. The CDR3 contains 14 residues. Per germline, CDR1 SGHTA and CDR2 FQGNSA. In DNA form, the CDR3 reads TGTGCCAGCAGCTCGGGGATGGGCAATCAGCCCCAGCATTTT. Protein: CASSSGMGNQPQHF.

The chain combines TRBV29-1 with TRBJ1-1, with unresolved D. Germline lookup yields CDR1 SQVTM and CDR2 ANQGSEA. The CDR3 consists of 13 residues. Trimming took off 8 bases at V and 0 bases at J, with 13 bases between the two ends. The CDR3 region has the DNA TGCAGCCCAAGGGCCTCTATGAACACTGAAGCTTTCTTT. Its protein is CSPRASMNTEAFF.

J is TRBJ2-7 and V is TRBV29-1, with D perhaps TRBD1 (6 bases). The germline gives CDR1 SQVTM, CDR2 ANQGSEA. With 7 bases removed from V and 6 bases from J, the gap between germline ends came to 22 bases. The CDR3 runs 14 residues. The CDR3 DNA sequence: TGCAGCGCAGTGGTTGGGGGCTCCCAACGCGAGCAGTACTTC. Translating gives CSAVVGGSQREQYF.

The rearrangement links TRBV25-1 to TRBJ2-5; TRBD2 might be the D (7 bases). V was shortened by 1 base and J by 5 bases, with 11 bases between the two germline ends. The germline V gene has CDR1 MGHDK and CDR2 SYGVNS. The CDR3 covers 14 residues. CDR3 coding DNA: TGTGCCAGCAGTGAATTGGGGGGGCAGGAGACCCAGTACTTC. As protein: CASSELGGQETQYF.

The gene calls are TRBV20-1 and TRBJ2-7, with TRBD1 as a possible D gene (5 bases). Trimming removed 2 bases from V and 5 bases from J, with 7 bases in between. The CDR3 extends over 11 amino acids. The V gene's germline CDR1 is DFQATT and CDR2 SNEGSKA (reference sequence). The CDR3 bases are TGCAGTGCTAGATCAGGGAACGAGCAGTACTTC. This gives the protein CSARSGNEQYF.